This T cell receptor beta chain derives from a study of blood T cell repertoires in COVID-19. Study background: Both acute and convalescent COVID-19 samples were obtained from the United States, Italy and Spain.

This table comes from immunoSEQ multiplex PCR, and its TCRdb copy is limited to in-frame clones, with some not included. The sample has 270,000 or so clones, roughly 93% seen once. V was pared by 10 bases and J by 0 bases, with 6 bases of the junction left unmatched. The CDR3 runs to 13 residues. In germline, CDR1 is MNHEY, CDR2 SVGAGI. The J gene is TRBJ2-7, the V gene TRBV6-5; 7 bases match TRBD2. The clonotype was recovered from a woman aged 40 to 50 with acute COVID-19. The sequenced sample was PBMCs or T cells enriched from blood (not recorded which). CDR3 sequence (DNA): TGTGCCACCTTAGGGACTACCTCCTACGAGCAGTACTTC. This encodes CATLGTTSYEQYF.